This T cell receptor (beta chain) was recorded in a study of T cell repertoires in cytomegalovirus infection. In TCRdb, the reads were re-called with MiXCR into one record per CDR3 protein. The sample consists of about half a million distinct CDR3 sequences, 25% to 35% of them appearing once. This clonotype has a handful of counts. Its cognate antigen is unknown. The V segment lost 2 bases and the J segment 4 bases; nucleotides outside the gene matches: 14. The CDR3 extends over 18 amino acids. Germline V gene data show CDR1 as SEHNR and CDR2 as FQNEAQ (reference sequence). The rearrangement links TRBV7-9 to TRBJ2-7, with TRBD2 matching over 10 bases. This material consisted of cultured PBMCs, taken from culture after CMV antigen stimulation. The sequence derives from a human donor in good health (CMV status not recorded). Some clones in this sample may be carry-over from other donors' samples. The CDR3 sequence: CASSLIPLAGAFRYEQYF. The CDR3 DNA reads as TGTGCCAGCAGCTTAATCCCGCTAGCGGGAGCCTTTAGATACGAGCAGTACTTC.